This entry lists 21 T cell receptor beta chains sequenced from one sample in a study of blood T cell repertoires in COVID-19. The table came from immunoSEQ multiplex PCR; TCRdb's copy has only in-frame clones and leaves some out. This sample yields about 150,000 clones, of which around 89% are seen a single time; 2.5% belongs to the top ten. The sequencing sample was made of peripheral blood. These receptors were taken from a human donor with COVID-19, enrolled during active disease. The donor label of this sample is uncertain.

J is TRBJ1-5 and V is TRBV2; 9 bases agree with TRBD1. This CDR3 comprises 15 residues. Unmatched junction bases numbered 8, after V lost 6 bases and J lost 5 bases. Germline V gene data show CDR1 as SNHLY and CDR2 as FYNNEI. CDR3 sequence reads: CASRGQGIVDQPQHF. Here the CDR3 DNA reads TGTGCCAGCAGAGGACAGGGGATTGTTGATCAGCCCCAGCATTTT. Using reference TRBV2 and TRBJ1-5 for the parts outside the CDR3, the full variable domain is EPEVTQTPSHQVTQMGQEVILRCVPISNHLYFYWYRQILGQKVEFLVSFYNNEISEKSEIFDDQFSVERPDGSNFTLKIRSTKLEDSAMYFCASRGQGIVDQPQHFGDGTRLSIL.

The chain uses TRBV27 and TRBJ2-1, with a possible D match to TRBD1 (6 bases). There are 13 residues in the CDR3. The V gene lost 6 bases and the J gene lost 6 bases, with 12 bases spanning the gap. CDR1 MNHEY and CDR2 SMNVEV come from the germline V gene (reference sequence). In DNA form, the CDR3 reads TGTGCCAGCAGAAAATCACAGGGCAATGAGCAGTTCTTC. It codes for CASRKSQGNEQFF.

The rearrangement links TRBV3-1 (or the pseudogene TRBV3-2) to TRBJ1-3; TRBD1 aligns across 9 bases. The V gene's germline CDR1 is LGHDT and CDR2 YNNKEL (reference sequence). The J segment lost 4 bases and the V segment lost 0 bases, leaving 4 bases of the junction unmatched. This CDR3 contains 16 residues. The CDR3, as DNA: TGTGCCAGCAGCCAAGATGTCACAGGGGGCGGAAACACCATATATTTT. Translating gives CASSQDVTGGGNTIYF.

This chain uses TRBV21-1 with TRBJ1-5; the D call TRBD1 from the table was never checked on the DNA. TRBV21-1 is a recognized pseudogene. The CDR3 sequence is 14 residues long. The CDR3 region is CASSNWPGNQPQHF. CDR3 coding DNA: TGTGCCAGCAGCAACTGGCCAGGGAATCAGCCCCAGCATTTT.

The rearrangement links TRBV24-1 to TRBJ1-1; possible D gene TRBD1, 6 bases. The CDR3 is made up of 13 amino acids. The V and J ends lost 3 bases and 10 bases respectively, with 14 bases between them. Germline V gene data show CDR1 as KGHDR and CDR2 as SFDVKD. CDR3 sequence (DNA): TGTGCCACCAGTGATCCCATAACAGGGTCAGCTTTCTTT. Its protein is CATSDPITGSAFF.

In this sample, this clone turned up many times. J is TRBJ2-7 and V is TRBV4-1; 8 bases line up with TRBD1. CDR3 size: 16 residues. Losses at the gene ends were 1 base for V and 3 bases for J; bases not matched to a gene: 8. The germline V gene encodes CDR1 MGHRA and CDR2 YSYEKL. The CDR3 region is CASSQGRQGNLYEQYF. Written as DNA, the CDR3 is TGCGCCAGCAGCCAAGGTAGACAGGGGAACCTCTACGAGCAGTACTTC.

The chain joins TRBV7-6 to TRBJ2-1; 7 bases line up with TRBD2. V was clipped by 1 base and J by 0 bases; unmatched bases: 9. Germline V lookup: CDR1 SGHVS, CDR2 FNYEAQ. There are 18 residues in the CDR3. CDR3 loop: CASSLGAARGSSYNEQFF. The CDR3 nucleotides read TGTGCCAGCAGCTTAGGAGCCGCGCGGGGGAGCTCCTACAATGAGCAGTTCTTC.

This clone showed up just once. This sequence joins TRBV5-1 and TRBJ1-4; 7 nucleotides line up with TRBD1. V shed 4 bases and J 8 bases; nucleotides not matched to a gene: 11. There are 15 residues in the CDR3. Germline assignment: CDR1 SGHRS and CDR2 YFSETQ. CDR3 DNA sequence: TGCGCCAGCAGCCAAGATACAGGGGAATACGAAAAACTGTTTTTT. It yields the protein CASSQDTGEYEKLFF.

This chain connects TRBV27 to TRBJ2-7; TRBD1 is a possible D gene (6 bases). Per germline, CDR1 MNHEY and CDR2 SMNVEV (reference sequence). V lost 0 bases, J lost 0 bases, and 24 bases lay in between. The CDR3 spans 20 residues. CDR3 nucleotides: TGTGCCAGCAGTTTATCCCCCACCCTAATAACAGGGTCCCGCTCCTACGAGCAGTACTTC. It codes for CASSLSPTLITGSRSYEQYF.

The chain combines TRBV6-5 with TRBJ2-3; 12 bases are a match to TRBD1. Germline-derived CDR1 and CDR2 are MNHEY and SVGAGI. The CDR3 has 16 residues. V was clipped by 4 bases and J by 8 bases; unmatched bases: 10. DNA of the CDR3: TGTGCCAGCAGTTTGAGGTTCGGGACAGGGGGCGGTACGCAGTATTTT. This encodes CASSLRFGTGGGTQYF.

V usage is TRBV15 and J usage is TRBJ1-2; TRBD1 is a possible D gene (5 bases). Germline assignment: CDR1 LNHNV and CDR2 YYDKDF (reference sequence). The CDR3 length is 15 residues. Trimming removed 0 bases at V and 2 bases at J, with 10 bases between. Here the CDR3 reads CATSREGEENYGYTF. The CDR3, as DNA: TGTGCCACCAGCAGAGAGGGGGAGGAGAACTATGGCTACACCTTC.

The chain recombines TRBV5-1 with TRBJ1-6, with 10 bases matching TRBD1. The ends lost 4 bases at V and 9 bases at J; junction bases unmatched: 13. This CDR3 is 17 amino acids long. Germline-derived CDR1 and CDR2 are SGHRS and YFSETQ. The CDR3 coding sequence is TGCGCCAGCAGCGCATCCGGGACAGGGGATTGGGGTTCACCCCTCCACTTT. It specifies CASSASGTGDWGSPLHF.

V and J are TRBV7-9 and TRBJ2-3, with a weak D call TRBD1 (6 bases). The germline CDR1 and CDR2 sequences are SEHNR and FQNEAQ (reference sequence). The CDR3 contains 12 residues. Trimming took 1 base from V and 8 from J, leaving 7 bases between them. As DNA, the CDR3 is TGTGCCAGCAGCTTAGAAGGGGGTACGCAGTATTTT. The encoded protein is CASSLEGGTQYF.

The V call is TRBV6-1, the J call TRBJ1-1; D is perhaps TRBD1 (6 bases). The CDR3 extends over 14 amino acids. V was clipped by 2 bases and J by 5 bases, with 12 bases between them. Germline lookup yields CDR1 MNHNS and CDR2 SASEGT. CDR3 protein: CASSELTGETEAFF. CDR3 sequence (DNA): TGTGCCAGCAGTGAACTGACAGGAGAGACTGAAGCTTTCTTT.

The chain has TRBV7-9 and TRBJ2-1, with TRBD1 as a possible D gene (6 bases). Germline lookup yields CDR1 SEHNR and CDR2 FQNEAQ (reference sequence). This CDR3 region has 16 residues. The V end lost 1 base, the J end lost 0 bases, and 10 bases lay between the germline ends. The CDR3 is CASSLVQGTSYNEQFF. The DNA for the CDR3 is TGTGCCAGCAGCTTAGTTCAGGGGACCTCCTACAATGAGCAGTTCTTC.

This rearrangement joins TRBV11-3 to TRBJ2-1; D not certain. The CDR3 is 15 amino acids. With 2 bases removed from V and 0 bases from J, the gap between germline ends came to 8 bases. Germline CDR1 and CDR2: SGHNT and YENEEA. CDR3 nucleotides: TGTGCCAGCAGCTTATTCTCGGGCTCCTACAATGAGCAGTTCTTC. It yields the protein CASSLFSGSYNEQFF.

The chain employs TRBV27 and TRBJ2-3; 8 bases map to TRBD2. The CDR3 runs 15 residues. Unmatched junction bases numbered 4, after V lost 4 bases and J lost 1 base. The V gene's germline CDR1 is MNHEY and CDR2 SMNVEV (reference sequence). The CDR3 nucleotides are TGTGCCAGCAGTTCCCTCGGGGGGGGCACAGATACGCAGTATTTT. It translates to CASSSLGGGTDTQYF.

The rearrangement uses TRBV25-1 and TRBJ1-5; no reliable D call. The CDR3 length is 14 residues. With 3 bases removed from V and 0 bases from J, the gap between germline ends came to 6 bases. The V gene's germline CDR1 is MGHDK and CDR2 SYGVNS. The CDR3 region has the DNA TGTGCCAGCAGTGATTATAATAGCAATCAGCCCCAGCATTTT. Translating it yields CASSDYNSNQPQHF.

The chain combines TRBV6-5 with TRBJ2-1, with 9 bases aligning to TRBD2. J lost 4 bases, V lost 7 bases, and 8 bases had no gene match. Germline-derived CDR1 and CDR2 are MNHEY and SVGAGI. CDR3 length: 15 amino acids. CDR3 sequence reads: CASTKAGGGYNEQFF. The DNA for the CDR3 is TGTGCCAGCACCAAAGCGGGAGGTGGGTACAATGAGCAGTTCTTC.

J is TRBJ2-3 and V is TRBV19, with D hard to call. Germline V CDR1 and CDR2: LNHDA, SQIVND (reference sequence). This CDR3 spans 15 amino acids. Trimming cost V 3 bases and J 2 bases, with 12 bases left between them. The CDR3 nucleotides are TGTGCCAGTAGTATCTTGGGCCCAACCACAGATACGCAGTATTTT. Protein sequence: CASSILGPTTDTQYF.

J is TRBJ2-7 and V is TRBV20-1; 8 nucleotides agree with TRBD2. Germline loops: CDR1 DFQATT, CDR2 SNEGSKA (reference sequence). With 3 bases clipped from V and 2 bases from J, the junction kept 6 bases outside the gene matches. CDR3 length equals 14 residues. The CDR3 nucleotides are TGCAGTGCTAGTATAGCGGGGATAACCTACGAGCAGTACTTC. Amino acids: CSASIAGITYEQYF.